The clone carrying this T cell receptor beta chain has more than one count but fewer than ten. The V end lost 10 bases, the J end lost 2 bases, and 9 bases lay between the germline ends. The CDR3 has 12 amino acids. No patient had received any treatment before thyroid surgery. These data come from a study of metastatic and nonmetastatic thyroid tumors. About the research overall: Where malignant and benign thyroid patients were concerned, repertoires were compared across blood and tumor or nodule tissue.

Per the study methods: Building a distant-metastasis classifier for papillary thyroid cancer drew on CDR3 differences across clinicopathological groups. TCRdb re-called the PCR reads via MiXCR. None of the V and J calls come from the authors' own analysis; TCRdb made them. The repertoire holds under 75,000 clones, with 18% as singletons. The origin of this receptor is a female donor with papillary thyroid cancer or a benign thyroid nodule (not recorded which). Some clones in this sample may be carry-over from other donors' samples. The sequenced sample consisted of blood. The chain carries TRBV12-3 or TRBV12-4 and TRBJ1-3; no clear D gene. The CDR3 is CATLVAGNTIYF. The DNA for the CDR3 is TGTGCCACCCTGGTCGCTGGAAACACCATATATTTT.